A single sample gave rise to the 9 T cell receptor beta chains below, sequenced in a study of blood T cell repertoires in COVID-19. Clones were sequenced by immunoSEQ multiplex PCR, and TCRdb holds only the in-frame ones, with some missing. The table lists more than 85,000 clones, about 85% of them singletons. The specimen was peripheral blood. Receptor source: a man aged 45-65 years with active COVID-19.

This chain connects TRBV4-1 to TRBJ2-2; TRBD1 agrees at 7 bases. CDR3 length: 16 residues. The V segment lost 0 bases and the J segment 7 bases; nucleotides outside the gene matches: 8. The V gene's germline CDR1 is MGHRA and CDR2 YSYEKL. The CDR3 region has the DNA TGCGCCAGCAGCCAAGATCAGACAGGGCTAATCGGGGAGCTGTTTTTT. Translation: CASSQDQTGLIGELFF.

V gene TRBV5-1 combines with J gene TRBJ2-3, with 8 bases fitting TRBD2. With V trimmed by 0 bases and J by 2 bases, 5 bases remained unmatched. From germline, CDR1 is SGHRS and CDR2 YFSETQ. This CDR3 has 16 residues. CDR3 amino acids: CASSLAGGVNTDTQYF. The CDR3 coding sequence is TGCGCCAGCAGCTTGGCCGGGGGGGTTAACACAGATACGCAGTATTTT.

This chain links TRBV7-3 with TRBJ2-5; 14 nucleotides agree with TRBD2. This CDR3 spans 18 amino acids. CDR1 and CDR2 from the germline V gene are SGHTA and FQGTGA. The V and J ends lost 5 bases and 0 bases, in that order; junction bases with no gene match: 8. CDR3 nucleotides: TGTGCCAGCAGCCTCCCGACTAGCGGGGGGGGGTACCAAGAGACCCAGTACTTC. Protein product: CASSLPTSGGGYQETQYF.

The chain combines TRBV5-4 with TRBJ2-5; TRBD2 agrees at 8 bases. J lost 4 bases, V lost 0 bases, and 8 bases had no gene match. Germline V lookup: CDR1 SGHNT, CDR2 YYREEE (reference sequence). This CDR3 has 16 residues. In DNA, the CDR3 is TGTGCCAGCAGCTTGGGTCACGGGGGGGCCTCAGAGACCCAGTACTTC. Its translation is CASSLGHGGASETQYF. Full variable domain (remainder filled in from reference TRBV5-4 and TRBJ2-5): ETGVTQSPTHLIKTRGQQVTLRCSSQSGHNTVSWYQQALGQGPQFIFQYYREEENGRGNFPPRFSGLQFPNYSSELNVNALELDDSALYLCASSLGHGGASETQYFGPGTRLLVL.

The V and J genes are TRBV6-2 or TRBV6-3 and TRBJ2-2, with 10 nucleotides matching TRBD1. Per germline, CDR1 MNHEY and CDR2 SVGEGT. The CDR3 is 16 amino acids. V lost 6 bases and J lost 5; bases outside the gene matches: 9. CDR3 DNA: TGTGCCAGCAGCCTTCCGGGACAGGGGCGTACCGGGGAGCTGTTTTTT. Protein product: CASSLPGQGRTGELFF.

This clone is a singleton in its sample. The V call is TRBV5-8, the J call TRBJ1-1; 12 nucleotides agree with TRBD1. Trimming cost V 4 bases and J 5 bases; bases outside gene matches: 3. The CDR3 sequence is 14 residues long. From germline, CDR1 is SGHTS and CDR2 YDEGEE. The CDR3 DNA reads as TGTGCCAGCAGCCTGGGACAGGGGGCGACTGAAGCTTTCTTT. Its protein is CASSLGQGATEAFF.

J is TRBJ2-2 and V is TRBV19, with TRBD1 matching over 7 bases. The CDR3 sequence is 14 residues long. Germline-derived CDR1 and CDR2 are LNHDA and SQIVND (reference sequence). V dropped 7 bases and J dropped 0; count of bases not matched to a gene: 2. CDR3 nucleotides: TGTGCCAGTATGACAGGGACGAACACCGGGGAGCTGTTTTTT. Its translation is CASMTGTNTGELFF.

The CDR3 DNA reads as TGTGCCAGCAGCTTAGATGGGGGGGCCTGGAATGAGCAGTTCTTC. This gives the protein CASSLDGGAWNEQFF. The chain employs TRBV11-3 and TRBJ2-1; possibly TRBD2 for D (7 bases). The V gene's germline CDR1 is SGHNT and CDR2 YENEEA. The CDR3 is 15 amino acids. Trimming shortened V by 0 bases and J by 7 bases, and 13 bases separated the two germline ends.

The rearrangement links TRBV5-1 to TRBJ2-5; 7 bases line up with TRBD1. CDR1 and CDR2 from the germline V gene are SGHRS and YFSETQ. After removal of 2 bases from V and 3 bases from J, the junction contained 7 bases not matched to a gene. This CDR3 comprises 15 residues. The CDR3 DNA follows: TGCGCCAGCAGCTTCCGACAGGGTATTGAAGAGACCCAGTACTTC. This sequence encodes CASSFRQGIEETQYF.